The T cell receptor beta chain under discussion was sequenced for a study of T cells after yellow fever vaccination. Study outcomes and limitations: Overlap between CD4 and CD8 compartments was detected for a small share of clonotypes. Faster peaking, at day 5 versus 15, marked a secondary response that was weaker. In post-booster samples, most primary-vaccination clones reappeared (approximately 97% CD4, roughly 90% CD8).

TCRdb called the 5' RACE reads again in MiXCR, with one record for every CDR3 protein. Found here are about 260,000 distinct CDR3 sequences, roughly 3.5% of them singletons; the top ten hold around a fifth. There are many counts of this clonotype. Its antigen is still unknown. The clonotype comes from a young man who received the YFV17D yellow fever vaccine. Source: PBMCs, taken 15 days after the yellow fever booster vaccination.

The CDR3 protein is CASRQPSAETQYF. DNA for the CDR3: TGTGCCAGCAGGCAACCTAGCGCCGAGACCCAGTACTTC. The chain employs TRBV7-2 and TRBJ2-5; a possible D gene is TRBD2 (6 bases). Germline lookup yields CDR1 SGHTA and CDR2 FQGNSA. This CDR3 comprises 13 residues. Between the trimmed V and J ends, which lost 6 bases and 5 bases, there was a span of 13 bases. The variable domain in full, with the rest retrieved from reference TRBV7-2 and TRBJ2-5, is GAGVSQSPSNKVTEKGKDVELRCDPISGHTALYWYRQSLGQGLEFLIYFQGNSAPDKSGLPSDRFSAERTGGSVSTLTIQRTQQEDSAVYLCASRQPSAETQYFGPGTRLLVL.